Listed below are T cell receptor beta chains from one sample, sequenced in a study of cytomegalovirus exposure and HLA in healthy donors. Profiling relied on immunoSEQ multiplex PCR, and the TCRdb table lists in-frame clones only, not all of them. The sample shows under 200,000 clones, 80% to 85% of them seen only once. The sequenced sample consisted of PBMCs. The source is a human donor in good health. The CDR3 runs from the conserved cysteine through the conserved F or W. The D gene is left open where the match is weak. Size values are once, few and many counts, or a class for expanded clones, and some rows have none.

CDR3: CASSLGAGGGFEQFF; DNA: TGTGCCAGCAGCTTAGGGGCGGGGGGGGGATTCGAGCAGTTCTTC; V: TRBV7-2; D: TRBD2; size: -; J: TRBJ2-1
CDR3: CASRSPGTENTGELFF; DNA: TGTGCCAGCAGGTCCCCCGGGACAGAGAACACCGGGGAGCTGTTTTTT; V: TRBV7-8; D: TRBD1; size: -; J: TRBJ2-2
CDR3: CASSLGGTKNINTEAFF; DNA: TGTGCCAGCAGCTTAGGGGGGACAAAGAACATCAACACTGAAGCTTTCTTT; V: TRBV11-3; D: -; size: -; J: TRBJ1-1
CDR3: CASSLRQGNQPQHF; DNA: TGTGCCAGCAGCTTAAGACAGGGGAATCAGCCCCAGCATTTT; V: TRBV7-2; D: TRBD1; size: -; J: TRBJ1-5
CDR3: CASSELGTEETQYF; DNA: TGTGCCAGCAGTGAATTAGGGACAGAAGAGACCCAGTACTTC; V: TRBV25-1; D: TRBD1; size: -; J: TRBJ2-5
CDR3: CASSDRVSGYTF; DNA: TGTGCCAGCAGCGACAGGGTTTCCGGCTACACCTTC; V: TRBV7-2; D: TRBD1; size: few; J: TRBJ1-2
CDR3: CASSIAGQGNNEQFF; DNA: TGTGCCAGTAGTATAGCGGGACAGGGGAACAATGAGCAGTTCTTC; V: TRBV19; D: TRBD1; size: -; J: TRBJ2-1
CDR3: CASSATGNGFAGELFF; DNA: TGTGCCAGCAGCGCAACAGGGAATGGTTTTGCCGGGGAGCTGTTTTTT; V: TRBV9; D: -; size: once; J: TRBJ2-2
CDR3: CASSLAGGTQPQHF; DNA: TGTGCCAGCAGCTTAGCAGGGGGCACTCAGCCCCAGCATTTT; V: TRBV7-8; D: TRBD1; size: -; J: TRBJ1-5
CDR3: CASSRGSYEQYF; DNA: TGTGCCAGCAGCCGAGGTAGCTACGAGCAGTACTTC; V: TRBV11-1; D: -; size: -; J: TRBJ2-7
CDR3: CSSQKGGGNTEAFF; DNA: TGCAGCTCGCAGAAAGGGGGCGGGAACACTGAAGCTTTCTTT; V: TRBV29-1; D: TRBD1; size: -; J: TRBJ1-1
CDR3: CASSPPSAGALGEQYF; DNA: TGTGCCAGCTCACCACCTAGTGCGGGGGCCCTCGGCGAGCAGTACTTC; V: TRBV18; D: -; size: few; J: TRBJ2-7
CDR3: CASSQDFGSGYTF; DNA: TGCGCCAGCAGCCAAGATTTCGGGTCTGGCTACACCTTC; V: TRBV4-1; D: -; size: -; J: TRBJ1-2
CDR3: CASSPDTSRTYEQYF; DNA: TGTGCCAGCAGCCCGGACACCTCGCGGACCTACGAGCAGTACTTC; V: TRBV5-5; D: -; size: -; J: TRBJ2-7
CDR3: CASRGVDGPKLFF; DNA: TGTGCCAGCCGGGGAGTGGACGGGCCAAAACTGTTTTTT; V: TRBV28; D: -; size: -; J: TRBJ1-4
CDR3: CASSLRTGNYEQYF; DNA: TGTGCCAGCAGCCTTAGGACAGGGAACTACGAGCAGTACTTC; V: TRBV13; D: TRBD1; size: -; J: TRBJ2-7
CDR3: CASRSEGLAGGNTGELFF; DNA: TGTGCCAGCAGATCCGAGGGACTAGCGGGGGGGAACACCGGGGAGCTGTTTTTT; V: TRBV7-3; D: TRBD2; size: -; J: TRBJ2-2
CDR3: CASSILQGPGRAEAFF; DNA: TGTGCCAGTAGTATTTTGCAGGGCCCCGGTCGGGCTGAAGCTTTCTTT; V: TRBV19; D: -; size: -; J: TRBJ1-1
CDR3: CASTPSKAESYNEQFF; DNA: TGTGCCAGCACCCCCTCGAAGGCGGAGTCCTACAATGAGCAGTTCTTC; V: TRBV9; D: -; size: -; J: TRBJ2-1
CDR3: CASSFGEPVYNEQFF; DNA: TGTGCCAGCAGCTTTGGAGAACCTGTCTACAATGAGCAGTTCTTC; V: TRBV5-4; D: -; size: -; J: TRBJ2-1
CDR3: CSVPPERGDWETQYF; DNA: TGCAGCGTCCCTCCTGAGCGGGGGGACTGGGAGACCCAGTACTTC; V: TRBV29-1; D: TRBD2; size: -; J: TRBJ2-5
CDR3: CASTEQARSEKLFF; DNA: TGTGCCAGTACCGAACAGGCACGATCTGAAAAACTGTTTTTT; V: TRBV19; D: -; size: -; J: TRBJ1-4
CDR3: CASSLLGTGLEKLFF; DNA: TGCGCCAGCAGCTTGCTGGGGACAGGGCTTGAAAAACTGTTTTTT; V: TRBV5-1; D: TRBD1; size: -; J: TRBJ1-4
CDR3: CASSVDRAVQPQHF; DNA: TGTGCCAGTAGTGTGGACAGGGCGGTTCAGCCCCAGCATTTT; V: TRBV19; D: TRBD1; size: -; J: TRBJ1-5
CDR3: CASSLEFGTGTGKLFF; DNA: TGTGCCAGCAGCTTAGAATTTGGGACAGGGACAGGAAAACTGTTTTTT; V: TRBV7-9; D: TRBD1; size: few; J: TRBJ1-4
CDR3: CASSYSGATGNTIYF; DNA: TGTGCCAGCAGTTACTCGGGGGCTACTGGAAACACCATATATTTT; V: TRBV6-5; D: -; size: once; J: TRBJ1-3
CDR3: CASSQSSGNTIYF; DNA: TGTGCCAGTTCACAGTCCTCTGGAAACACCATATATTTT; V: TRBV27; D: -; size: -; J: TRBJ1-3
CDR3: CASSLTGGWGAEAFF; DNA: TGTGCCAGCAGCTTAACAGGGGGCTGGGGTGCTGAAGCTTTCTTT; V: TRBV11-3; D: TRBD1; size: -; J: TRBJ1-1
CDR3: CASVKGGTDTQYF; DNA: TGTGCCAGCGTGAAGGGGGGCACAGATACGCAGTATTTT; V: TRBV5-8; D: -; size: -; J: TRBJ2-3
CDR3: CASSSQADTNTGELFF; DNA: TGCGCCAGCAGCTCCCAAGCCGATACGAACACCGGGGAGCTGTTTTTT; V: TRBV5-1; D: -; size: -; J: TRBJ2-2
CDR3: CASSHEGVGDSTDTQYF; DNA: TGTGCCAGCAGCCACGAGGGGGTAGGGGATAGCACAGATACGCAGTATTTT; V: TRBV9; D: -; size: -; J: TRBJ2-3
CDR3: CASSNREAGGETQYF; DNA: TGTGCCAGCAGCAACCGGGAGGCGGGGGGTGAGACCCAGTACTTC; V: TRBV7-2; D: TRBD2; size: few; J: TRBJ2-5
CDR3: CASSQEWLQEYNEQFF; DNA: TGTGCCAGCAGCCAAGAGTGGCTCCAGGAATACAATGAGCAGTTCTTC; V: TRBV4-2; D: -; size: -; J: TRBJ2-1
CDR3: CASSQGQGPQPQHF; DNA: TGTGCCAGCAGCCAGGGACAGGGGCCTCAGCCCCAGCATTTT; V: TRBV9; D: TRBD1; size: -; J: TRBJ1-5
CDR3: CASSPLTGIGQPQHF; DNA: TGTGCCAGCAGCCCCCTGACAGGGATCGGACAGCCCCAGCATTTT; V: TRBV27; D: TRBD1; size: -; J: TRBJ1-5
CDR3: CAWTRREVDQPQHF; DNA: TGTGCCTGGACTCGGAGGGAAGTTGATCAGCCCCAGCATTTT; V: TRBV30; D: -; size: -; J: TRBJ1-5
CDR3: CASSYQSGNQETQYF; DNA: TGTGCCAGCAGCTATCAAAGCGGGAACCAAGAGACCCAGTACTTC; V: TRBV7-2; D: TRBD2; size: -; J: TRBJ2-5
CDR3: CASSVEQEYGYTF; DNA: TGCGCCAGCAGTGTCGAACAGGAGTATGGCTACACCTTC; V: TRBV5-1; D: -; size: -; J: TRBJ1-2
CDR3: CASSATGLASSYEQYF; DNA: TGTGCCAGTAGTGCGACAGGGCTTGCAAGCTCCTACGAGCAGTACTTC; V: TRBV19; D: TRBD1; size: -; J: TRBJ2-7
CDR3: CASSQGGLGEQFF; DNA: TGTGCCAGCAGCCAAGGAGGTCTAGGTGAGCAGTTCTTC; V: TRBV7-3; D: -; size: -; J: TRBJ2-1
CDR3: CASSADRVGDQPQHF; DNA: TGTGCCAGCAGTGCCGACAGGGTTGGGGATCAGCCCCAGCATTTT; V: TRBV6-1; D: TRBD1; size: -; J: TRBJ1-5
CDR3: CASSQDTGFSSTDTQYF; DNA: TGCGCCAGCAGCCAAGATACGGGATTCTCTAGCACAGATACGCAGTATTTT; V: TRBV4-3; D: -; size: once; J: TRBJ2-3
CDR3: CASCNPGTGVIEQYF; DNA: TGTGCCAGCTGCAACCCCGGGACAGGGGTGATTGAGCAGTACTTC; V: TRBV14; D: TRBD1; size: -; J: TRBJ2-7
CDR3: CASRTYIGANVLTF; DNA: TGTGCCAGTAGGACATATATAGGGGCCAACGTCCTGACTTTC; V: TRBV19; D: -; size: -; J: TRBJ2-6
CDR3: CASSESDRGNEQFF; DNA: TGTGCCAGCAGCGAGTCGGACAGGGGTAATGAGCAGTTCTTC; V: TRBV7-9; D: TRBD1; size: -; J: TRBJ2-1
CDR3: CASSFGDRDTDTQYF; DNA: TGCGCCAGCAGCTTCGGCGACAGGGACACAGATACGCAGTATTTT; V: TRBV5-1; D: TRBD1; size: -; J: TRBJ2-3
CDR3: CASSLGQVDTEAFF; DNA: TGTGCCAGCAGCTTAGGACAGGTGGACACTGAAGCTTTCTTT; V: TRBV7-9; D: -; size: -; J: TRBJ1-1
CDR3: CASSREQMSGGRTDTQYF; DNA: TGTGCCAGCAGTCGAGAACAAATGTCAGGGGGGCGCACAGATACGCAGTATTTT; V: TRBV25-1; D: -; size: -; J: TRBJ2-3
CDR3: CASSSPRGGYSAQETQYF; DNA: TGTGCCAGCAGCTCCCCCCGGGGGGGTTATTCAGCCCAAGAGACCCAGTACTTC; V: TRBV7-2; D: TRBD2; size: -; J: TRBJ2-5
CDR3: CGRAGYGYTF; DNA: TGTGGGCGGGCTGGGTATGGCTACACCTTC; V: TRBV6-1; D: -; size: -; J: TRBJ1-2
CDR3: CASSLDRGGRTGEAFF; DNA: TGTGCCAGCAGCTTAGATCGCGGGGGGAGGACCGGTGAAGCTTTCTTT; V: TRBV11-3; D: -; size: -; J: TRBJ1-1